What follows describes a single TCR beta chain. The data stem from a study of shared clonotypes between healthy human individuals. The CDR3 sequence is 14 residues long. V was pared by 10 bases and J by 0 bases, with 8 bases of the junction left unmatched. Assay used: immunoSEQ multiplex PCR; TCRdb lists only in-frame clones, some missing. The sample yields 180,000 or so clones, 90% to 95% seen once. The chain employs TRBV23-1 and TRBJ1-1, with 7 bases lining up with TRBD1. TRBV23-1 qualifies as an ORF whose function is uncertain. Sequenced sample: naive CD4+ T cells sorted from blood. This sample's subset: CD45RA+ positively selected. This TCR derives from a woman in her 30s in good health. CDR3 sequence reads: CANQGQEMNTEAFF. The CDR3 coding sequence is TGCGCCAACCAAGGACAGGAGATGAACACTGAAGCTTTCTTT.